This T cell receptor (beta chain) is from a study of cytomegalovirus exposure and HLA in healthy donors. The germline V and J ends were trimmed by 1 base and 9 bases, with 10 bases remaining between them. The CDR3 is 13 amino acids. Per germline, CDR1 SEHNR and CDR2 FQNEAQ (reference sequence). Assay used: immunoSEQ multiplex PCR; TCRdb lists only in-frame clones, some missing. The sample records 250,000 to 300,000 clones, about 90% being singletons. This TCR was recovered from a woman aged 18-29 years in good health and CMV-seronegative. Sequences were obtained from PBMCs. J is TRBJ2-1 and V is TRBV7-9; D is undetermined. This chain's CDR3 is CASSLDLVREQFF. The CDR3 coding sequence is TGTGCCAGCAGCTTAGACCTAGTCCGTGAGCAGTTCTTC.